One sample yielded the 8 T cell receptor beta chains listed below, sequenced in a study of T cell responses to AZD1222 COVID-19 vaccine. The protocol was immunoSEQ multiplex PCR, while the TCRdb copy is restricted to in-frame clones and leaves out a portion. The sample gives about 150,000 clones, roughly 92% of which show up once; about 3.7% is in the top ten. The sequenced sample was peripheral blood, obtained on day 0 of AZD1222 vaccination. These receptors were taken from an adult in good health.

This clone turned up a few times. This chain connects TRBV5-6 to TRBJ1-1; 8 bases map to TRBD1. With 1 base clipped from V and 4 bases from J, the junction kept 0 bases outside the gene matches. Per germline, CDR1 SGHDT and CDR2 YYEEEE. The CDR3 contains 13 residues. The CDR3: CASSLTGGTEAFF. CDR3 DNA sequence: TGTGCCAGCAGCTTGACAGGGGGCACTGAAGCTTTCTTT.

The chain employs TRBV5-1 and TRBJ1-1; the match to TRBD1 covers 7 bases. V was clipped by 3 bases and J by 1 base; unmatched bases: 6. The length of the CDR3 is 15 residues. The V gene's germline CDR1 is SGHRS and CDR2 YFSETQ. Written as DNA, the CDR3 is TGCGCCAGCAGCTCACAGGGGTTCACGAACACTGAAGCTTTCTTT. Protein sequence: CASSSQGFTNTEAFF. Drawing the rest from reference TRBV5-1 and TRBJ1-1, the complete variable domain is KAGVTQTPRYLIKTRGQQVTLSCSPISGHRSVSWYQQTPGQGLQFLFEYFSETQRNKGNFPGRFSGRQFSNSRSEMNVSTLELGDSALYLCASSSQGFTNTEAFFGQGTRLTVV.

The chain has TRBV11-2 and TRBJ2-2; D remains unclear. V lost 1 base, J lost 1 base, and 7 bases lay in between. The CDR3 totals 15 residues. Germline-derived CDR1 and CDR2 are SGHAT and FQNNGV. CDR3 region: CASSLVVVNTGELFF. In DNA, the CDR3 is TGTGCCAGCAGCTTAGTTGTAGTGAACACCGGGGAGCTGTTTTTT.

This clone was observed a single time. CDR3 residues: CASSLRTGGGGAFF. CDR3 sequence (DNA): TGCGCCAGCAGCCTTAGGACAGGGGGTGGTGGAGCTTTCTTT. V is TRBV5-1 and J is TRBJ1-1; 10 nucleotides match TRBD1. The trim removed 4 bases at V and 10 bases at J, leaving 10 bases unmatched. The CDR3 length is 14 residues. Germline CDR1 SGHRS, CDR2 YFSETQ.

The V and J genes are TRBV27 and TRBJ2-1, with TRBD2 identical over 9 bases. After removal of 5 bases from V and 4 bases from J, the junction contained 9 bases not matched to a gene. From germline, CDR1 is MNHEY and CDR2 SMNVEV (reference sequence). The CDR3 has 16 residues. The CDR3 bases are TGTGCCAGCAGTGCCCGTGTGGCGGGAGGGTACAATGAGCAGTTCTTC. This codes for CASSARVAGGYNEQFF.

The CDR3, as DNA: TGTGCCTGGAGTGGTAGTGGAGAGACCCAGTACTTC. Its translation is CAWSGSGETQYF. This chain links TRBV30 with TRBJ2-5; no clear D gene. The CDR3 loop spans 12 amino acids. Per germline, CDR1 GTSNPN and CDR2 SVGIG (reference sequence). The V and J ends lost 1 base and 4 bases respectively, with 7 bases between them.

This sequence joins TRBV27 and TRBJ1-2; D perhaps matches TRBD1 (5 bases). Germline V CDR1 and CDR2: MNHEY, SMNVEV (reference sequence). The CDR3 has 14 amino acids. V gave up 3 bases and J gave up 8 bases, with 16 bases separating them. The CDR3: CASSFLGGPGGYTF. For the CDR3, the DNA is TGTGCCAGCAGTTTTCTGGGGGGTCCCGGAGGCTACACCTTC.

The chain has TRBV5-6 and TRBJ2-7; the D gene is possibly TRBD2 (6 bases). Germline assignment: CDR1 SGHDT and CDR2 YYEEEE. V lost 4 bases, J lost 5 bases, and 19 bases lay in between. This CDR3 comprises 15 residues. Written as DNA, the CDR3 is TGTGCCAGCAGCCGGGGGTTAAGGGTTGCGGACGAGCAGTACTTC. Translated, it gives CASSRGLRVADEQYF.